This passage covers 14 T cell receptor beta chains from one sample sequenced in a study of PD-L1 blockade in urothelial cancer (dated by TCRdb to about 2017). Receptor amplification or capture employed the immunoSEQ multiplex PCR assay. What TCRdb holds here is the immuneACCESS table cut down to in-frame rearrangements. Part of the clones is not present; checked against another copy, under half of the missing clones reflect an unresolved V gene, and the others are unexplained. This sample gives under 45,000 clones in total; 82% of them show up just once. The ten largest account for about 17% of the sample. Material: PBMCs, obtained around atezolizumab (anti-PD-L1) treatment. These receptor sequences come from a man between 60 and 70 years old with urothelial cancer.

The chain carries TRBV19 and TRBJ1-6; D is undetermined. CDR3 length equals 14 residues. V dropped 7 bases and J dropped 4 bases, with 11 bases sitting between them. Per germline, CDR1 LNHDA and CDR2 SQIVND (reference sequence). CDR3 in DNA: TGTGCCAGTAAATCCCCGACATATAATTCACCCCTCCACTTT. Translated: CASKSPTYNSPLHF.

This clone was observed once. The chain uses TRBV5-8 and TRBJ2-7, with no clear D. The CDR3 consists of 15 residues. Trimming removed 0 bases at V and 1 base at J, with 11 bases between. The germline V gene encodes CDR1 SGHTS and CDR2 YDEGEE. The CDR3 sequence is CASSLGRNPSYEQYF. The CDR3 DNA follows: TGTGCCAGCAGCTTGGGGCGGAACCCTTCCTACGAGCAGTACTTC.

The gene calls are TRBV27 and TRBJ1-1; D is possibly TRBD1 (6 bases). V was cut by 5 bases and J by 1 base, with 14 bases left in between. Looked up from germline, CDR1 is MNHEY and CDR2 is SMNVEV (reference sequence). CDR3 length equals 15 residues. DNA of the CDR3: TGTGCCAGCAGTCCGCCCGGGACATGGAACACTGAAGCTTTCTTT. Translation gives CASSPPGTWNTEAFF.

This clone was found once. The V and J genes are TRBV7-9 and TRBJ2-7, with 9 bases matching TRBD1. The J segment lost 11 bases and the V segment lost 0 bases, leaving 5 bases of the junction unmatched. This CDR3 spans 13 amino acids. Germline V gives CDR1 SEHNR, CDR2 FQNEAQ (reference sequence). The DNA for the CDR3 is TGTGCCAGCAGCTTAGCTGGCGACAGGGGGAAGTACTTC. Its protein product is CASSLAGDRGKYF.

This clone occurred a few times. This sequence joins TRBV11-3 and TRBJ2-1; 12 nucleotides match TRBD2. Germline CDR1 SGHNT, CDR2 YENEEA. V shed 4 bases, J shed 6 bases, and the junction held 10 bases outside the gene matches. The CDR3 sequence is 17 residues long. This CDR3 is CASSSGLAGGPINEQFF. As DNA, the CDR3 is TGTGCCAGCAGCTCCGGCCTAGCGGGGGGGCCGATCAATGAGCAGTTCTTC.

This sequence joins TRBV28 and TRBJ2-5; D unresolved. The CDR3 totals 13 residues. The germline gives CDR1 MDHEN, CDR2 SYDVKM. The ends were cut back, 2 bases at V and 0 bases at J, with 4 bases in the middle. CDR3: CASSLPYQETQYF. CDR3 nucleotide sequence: TGTGCCAGCAGTTTACCCTACCAAGAGACCCAGTACTTC.

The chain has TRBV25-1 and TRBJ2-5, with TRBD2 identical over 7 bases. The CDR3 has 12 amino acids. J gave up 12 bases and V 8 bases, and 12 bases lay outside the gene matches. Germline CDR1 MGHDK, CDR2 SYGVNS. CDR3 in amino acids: CASAPYGGIEYF. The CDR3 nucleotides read TGTGCCAGCGCCCCGTACGGGGGGATAGAGTACTTC. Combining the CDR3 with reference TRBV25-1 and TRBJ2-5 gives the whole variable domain EADIYQTPRYLVIGTGKKITLECSQTMGHDKMYWYQQDPGMELHLIHYSYGVNSTEKGDLSSESTVSRIRTEHFPLTLESARPSHTSQYLCASAPYGGIEYFGPGTRLLVL.

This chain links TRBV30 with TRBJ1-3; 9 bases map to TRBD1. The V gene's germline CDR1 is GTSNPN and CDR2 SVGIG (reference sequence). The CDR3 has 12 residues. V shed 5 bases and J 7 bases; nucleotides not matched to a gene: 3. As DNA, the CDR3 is TGTGCCTGGGACAGGGGGAAGAACACCATATATTTT. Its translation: CAWDRGKNTIYF.

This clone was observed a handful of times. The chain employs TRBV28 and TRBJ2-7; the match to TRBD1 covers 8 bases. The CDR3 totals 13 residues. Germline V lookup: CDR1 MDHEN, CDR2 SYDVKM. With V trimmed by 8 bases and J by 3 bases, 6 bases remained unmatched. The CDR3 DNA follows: TGTGCCAGCCAGGGGGCGCGAGGCTACGAGCAGTACTTC. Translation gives CASQGARGYEQYF.

The CDR3 DNA is TGTGCCAGCAGTTACTCGGTAGGGGACACTGAAGCTTTCTTT. This encodes CASSYSVGDTEAFF. The rearrangement joins TRBV6-5 to TRBJ1-1; D perhaps matches TRBD1 (5 bases). Germline CDR1 MNHEY, CDR2 SVGAGI. The germline V and J ends were trimmed by 0 bases and 3 bases, with 8 bases remaining between them. This CDR3 region has 14 residues.

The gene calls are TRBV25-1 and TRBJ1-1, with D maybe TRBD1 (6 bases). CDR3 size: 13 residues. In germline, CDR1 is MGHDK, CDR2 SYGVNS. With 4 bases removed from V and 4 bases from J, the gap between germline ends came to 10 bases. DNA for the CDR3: TGTGCCAGCAGTGTACAGGGTTTCACTGAAGCTTTCTTT. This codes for CASSVQGFTEAFF.

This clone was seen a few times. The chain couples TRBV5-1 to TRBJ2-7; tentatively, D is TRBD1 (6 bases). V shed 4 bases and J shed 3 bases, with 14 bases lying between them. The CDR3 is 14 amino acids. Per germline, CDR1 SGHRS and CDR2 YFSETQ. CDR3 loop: CASSPLQGNYEQYF. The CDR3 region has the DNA TGCGCCAGCAGCCCATTACAGGGCAACTACGAGCAGTACTTC.

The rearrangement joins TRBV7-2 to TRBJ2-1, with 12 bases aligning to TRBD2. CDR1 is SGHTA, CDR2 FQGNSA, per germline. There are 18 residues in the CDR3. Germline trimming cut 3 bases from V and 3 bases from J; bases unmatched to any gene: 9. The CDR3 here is CASSFGIGLAGNYNEQFF. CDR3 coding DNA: TGTGCCAGCAGCTTCGGGATTGGACTAGCGGGGAACTACAATGAGCAGTTCTTC.

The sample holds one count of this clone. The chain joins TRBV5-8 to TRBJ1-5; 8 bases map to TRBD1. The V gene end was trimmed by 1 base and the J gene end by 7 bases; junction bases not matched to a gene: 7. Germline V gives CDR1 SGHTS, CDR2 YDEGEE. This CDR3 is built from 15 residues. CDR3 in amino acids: CASSLSGGAWQPQHF. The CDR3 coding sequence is TGTGCCAGCAGCTTGTCAGGGGGCGCGTGGCAGCCCCAGCATTTT. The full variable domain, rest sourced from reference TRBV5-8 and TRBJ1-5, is EAGVTQSPTHLIKTRGQQATLRCSPISGHTSVYWYQQALGLGLQFLLWYDEGEERNRGNFPPRFSGRQFPNYSSELNVNALELEDSALYLCASSLSGGAWQPQHFGDGTRLSIL.